The text below deals with one T cell receptor (beta chain). Antigen: not known. Unmatched junction bases numbered 8, after V lost 3 bases and J lost 4 bases. This CDR3 comprises 15 residues. The germline V gene encodes CDR1 GTSNPN and CDR2 SVGIG (reference sequence). This record belongs to a study of cytomegalovirus exposure and HLA in healthy donors. The overall study: An earlier analysis identified 95 million to 120 million unique TCR beta sequences in about 180 million T cells. Findings of the study overall: Many donors carried some public TCRs, although rarity characterized most TCR sequences. Trimming of TCR beta V- and J-genes showed a link, identified in a later analysis, to a missense DCLRE1C variant. A prior analysis recorded that most TCR beta V segments were productive about 87% or about 30% of the time.

The PCR had 60 Vbeta and 13 Jbeta primers. The method was immunoSEQ multiplex PCR; TCRdb's version includes in-frame clones alone and lacks a portion of them. The table records around 130,000 clones, 65% to 90% of them present only once. Sequencing used PBMCs. This receptor was obtained from a female donor in good health and CMV-seronegative. The J gene is TRBJ1-2, the V gene TRBV30; 10 bases agree with TRBD1. CDR3 sequence reads: CAWRDRDRGIYGYTF. CDR3 bases: TGTGCCTGGAGGGATCGGGACAGGGGCATCTATGGCTACACCTTC.